Listed below are T cell receptor beta chains from one sample, sequenced in a study of blood T cell repertoires in COVID-19. Generated by immunoSEQ multiplex PCR, the TCRdb table keeps only in-frame clones and is missing some. Of over 350,000 clones detected, approximately 87% appear once; the ten largest clones hold approximately 9.3%. Sequencing used PBMCs or T cells enriched from blood (not recorded which). The receptors were gathered from a woman aged 50 to 60 who had recovered from COVID-19. Each CDR3 is given with its conserved first and last residue. The D gene is left open where the match is weak. Only part of the rows carry a size: once, few, many, or a class if the clone is expanded.

j_call v_call d_call clone_size cdr3_aa cdr3_nt
TRBJ2-7 TRBV13 . . CASRAVPGDEQYF TGTGCCAGCAGAGCGGTCCCTGGCGACGAGCAGTACTTC
TRBJ1-2 TRBV18 . . CASSRAAGSVPTNYGYTF TGTGCCAGCTCAAGGGCGGCGGGGTCCGTACCAACTAACTATGGCTACACCTTC
TRBJ1-5 TRBV30 TRBD1 . CAWTWTGSINQPQHF TGTGCCTGGACTTGGACAGGGTCGATTAATCAGCCCCAGCATTTT
TRBJ2-5 TRBV7-9 . . CASSWRGLQETQYF TGTGCCAGCAGCTGGAGGGGCCTACAAGAGACCCAGTACTTC
TRBJ2-5 TRBV18 . once CASSPSQETQYF TGTGCCAGCTCCCCCAGTCAAGAGACCCAGTACTTC
TRBJ2-7 TRBV5-1 TRBD1 . CASSETGTGSYEQYF TGCGCCAGCAGCGAAACCGGGACAGGGTCCTACGAGCAGTACTTC
TRBJ2-7 TRBV11-2 . . CASSLTPGLLTYEQYF TGTGCCAGCAGCTTAACCCCGGGTTTGCTTACCTACGAGCAGTACTTC
TRBJ1-6 TRBV2 TRBD1 . CASSATPTTGEGNSPLHF TGTGCCAGCAGCGCCACTCCGACGACAGGGGAGGGAAATTCACCCCTCCACTTT
TRBJ1-2 TRBV5-8 . . CASSLYTF TGTGCCAGCAGCCTCTACACCTTC
TRBJ2-2 TRBV9 . . CASSESSDLGGELFF TGTGCCAGCAGCGAGTCAAGCGACCTCGGCGGGGAGCTGTTTTTT
TRBJ1-1 TRBV11-2 . . CASSLGIHGGTEAFF TGTGCCAGCAGCTTAGGTATCCATGGAGGGACTGAAGCTTTCTTT
TRBJ1-1 TRBV30 . . CACGRGRAEAFF TGTGCCTGCGGCAGGGGTAGGGCTGAAGCTTTCTTT
TRBJ2-1 TRBV4-2 . once CASSQDRQVGGASGYNEQFF TGTGCCAGCAGCCAAGATCGACAGGTAGGGGGGGCATCGGGCTACAATGAGCAGTTCTTC
TRBJ2-1 TRBV10-2 . . CASSEGEDYNEQFF TGCGCCAGCAGTGAGGGCGAGGACTACAATGAGCAGTTCTTC
TRBJ1-5 TRBV6-1 TRBD1 . CASSEALHGQGGYQPQHF TGTGCCAGCAGTGAAGCGCTTCACGGACAGGGGGGGTATCAGCCCCAGCATTTT
TRBJ2-2 TRBV12-3/TRBV12-4 TRBD2 . CASSFRGAGELFF TGTGCCAGCAGTTTTCGGGGGGCCGGGGAGCTGTTTTTT
TRBJ1-1 TRBV9 . . CASSPPGGHTEAFF TGTGCCAGCAGCCCCCCGGGAGGTCACACTGAAGCTTTCTTT
TRBJ2-2 TRBV19 TRBD2 few CASKGPGGRTGELFF TGTGCCAGTAAAGGCCCCGGCGGGAGAACCGGGGAGCTGTTTTTT
TRBJ2-5 TRBV11-2 TRBD1 . CASSLMTGTEETQYF TGTGCCAGCAGCCTCATGACAGGGACCGAAGAGACCCAGTACTTC
TRBJ1-2 TRBV4-2 . once CASSQDLLDYGYTF TGTGCCAGCAGCCAAGATCTCCTCGACTATGGCTACACCTTC
TRBJ2-1 TRBV5-1 . . CASSLDRGEQFF TGCGCCAGCAGCTTGGATAGGGGGGAGCAGTTCTTC
TRBJ1-1 TRBV19 . . CASSDRSRTEAFF TGTGCCAGCTCAGACAGAAGTCGGACTGAAGCTTTCTTT
TRBJ1-1 TRBV5-1 TRBD1 . CASSWTGMNTEAFF TGCGCCAGCAGCTGGACAGGGATGAACACTGAAGCTTTCTTT
TRBJ2-3 TRBV6-1 TRBD2 . CASSEASGGRTDTQYF TGTGCCAGCAGTGAAGCTAGCGGGGGACGCACAGATACGCAGTATTTT
TRBJ1-1 TRBV18 . . CASSPIAGDTEAFF TGTGCCAGCTCACCCATCGCGGGGGACACTGAAGCTTTCTTT
TRBJ1-5 TRBV7-9 . . CASSSSEDPPQHF TGTGCCAGCAGCTCCTCGGAGGATCCGCCCCAGCATTTT
TRBJ1-1 TRBV11-3 . . CASSQDGDTEAFF TGTGCCAGCAGCCAGGACGGGGACACTGAAGCTTTCTTT
TRBJ1-2 TRBV28 TRBD1 . CASFAPSTGTGDGYTF TGTGCCAGCTTCGCCCCTTCAACCGGGACAGGTGACGGCTACACCTTC
TRBJ2-7 TRBV18 TRBD1 once CASSPLPGGQGVNEQYF TGTGCCAGCTCACCCCTCCCCGGGGGACAGGGAGTCAACGAGCAGTACTTC
TRBJ2-5 TRBV30 . . CAWSVGYQETQYF TGTGCCTGGAGTGTGGGCTACCAAGAGACCCAGTACTTC
TRBJ2-1 TRBV5-8 . . CASSLVAEGQRNEQFF TGTGCCAGCAGCTTGGTGGCCGAAGGACAGAGGAATGAGCAGTTCTTC
TRBJ2-7 TRBV30 . . CACTTGYEQYF TGTGCCTGCACCACAGGGTACGAGCAGTACTTC
TRBJ1-4 TRBV7-9 TRBD1 . CASSLPQQGPKNEKLFF TGTGCCAGCAGCCTTCCCCAACAGGGGCCAAAAAATGAAAAACTGTTTTTT
TRBJ1-3 TRBV5-1 . . CASSLDNAGNTIYF TGCGCCAGCAGCCTGGACAATGCTGGAAACACCATATATTTT
TRBJ1-1 TRBV5-1 TRBD1 . CASSTRDRGTEAFF TGCGCCAGCAGCACCCGGGACAGGGGCACTGAAGCTTTCTTT
TRBJ1-4 TRBV27 . . CASRLGAGEKLFF TGTGCCAGCAGGCTCGGGGCGGGAGAAAAACTGTTTTTT
TRBJ2-4 TRBV6-1 . . CASSEEEAWDIQYF TGTGCCAGCAGTGAAGAAGAGGCGTGGGACATTCAGTACTTC
TRBJ1-2 TRBV7-9 TRBD1 . CASSRNRGQGYGYTF TGTGCCAGCAGCCGTAACAGGGGGCAAGGCTATGGCTACACCTTC
TRBJ2-4 TRBV28 TRBD1 . CASSSAGQGRNIQYF TGTGCCAGCAGTTCCGCGGGACAGGGGAGAAACATTCAGTACTTC
TRBJ1-5 TRBV18 TRBD1 once CASSPRQGADQPQHF TGTGCCAGCTCACCACGGCAGGGGGCGGATCAGCCCCAGCATTTT
TRBJ2-7 TRBV5-1 . few CASSLGGVSYEQYF TGCGCCAGCAGCTTGGGCGGGGTGTCCTACGAGCAGTACTTC
TRBJ1-2 TRBV7-2 . . CASSLDKGPHGYTF TGTGCCAGCAGCTTAGATAAGGGGCCGCATGGCTACACCTTC
TRBJ1-1 TRBV10-3 . few CAISESGGAPEAFF TGTGCCATCAGTGAGTCGGGAGGGGCCCCTGAAGCTTTCTTT
TRBJ2-1 TRBV13 . . CASSPSGHWLPIYNEQFF TGTGCCAGCAGCCCGTCGGGACATTGGTTGCCCATCTACAATGAGCAGTTCTTC
TRBJ1-1 TRBV29-1 . once CSVTRGIGEAFF TGCAGCGTAACCAGGGGAATCGGTGAAGCTTTCTTT
TRBJ2-2 TRBV19 TRBD1 . CASSTGSRGRNGELFF TGTGCCAGTAGTACAGGATCGAGGGGGCGAAACGGGGAGCTGTTTTTT
TRBJ1-2 TRBV7-2 . few CASSLTKQGSGYTF TGTGCCAGCAGCTTAACGAAACAGGGAAGTGGCTACACCTTC
TRBJ2-4 TRBV7-9 . . CASSLAGVAKNIQYF TGTGCCAGCAGCTTAGCGGGAGTAGCCAAAAACATTCAGTACTTC
TRBJ1-1 TRBV27 . once CASSHGGSAEAFF TGTGCCAGCAGTCACGGAGGGAGCGCTGAAGCTTTCTTT
TRBJ2-7 TRBV28 . . CASREPGGARNEQYF TGTGCCAGCAGAGAGCCGGGGGGCGCAAGGAACGAGCAGTACTTC
TRBJ2-1 TRBV29-1 TRBD2 . CSVCPLAGNEQFF TGCAGCGTTTGTCCGCTAGCGGGGAACGAGCAGTTCTTC
TRBJ2-1 TRBV20-1 . . CSARDVTQQFF TGCAGTGCTAGAGATGTGACTCAGCAGTTCTTC
TRBJ2-3 TRBV5-1 . . CASSPGVIGPGGTDTQYF TGCGCCAGCAGCCCCGGAGTGATCGGGCCAGGGGGCACAGATACGCAGTATTTT
TRBJ1-5 TRBV7-2 TRBD1 . CASSLTGGPQPQHF TGTGCCAGCAGCTTAACAGGGGGGCCTCAGCCCCAGCATTTT
TRBJ1-2 TRBV29-1 TRBD1 . CSVQGNYGYTF TGCAGCGTACAGGGGAACTATGGCTACACCTTC